The clone carrying this T cell receptor beta chain appeared a few times. Its antigen is still unknown. This entry comes from a study of cytomegalovirus exposure and HLA in healthy donors. The wider study: There were approximately 400 genotyped donors. Of these, roughly 82% fell in the genetic ancestry cluster associated with self-reported Caucasian donors. Study findings and constraints: Reports described diagnosis of cytomegalovirus status by the classifier as highly specific and sensitive.

It was with 60 Vbeta and 13 Jbeta primers that the PCR ran. Profiling relied on immunoSEQ multiplex PCR, and the TCRdb table lists in-frame clones only, not all of them. The sample shows about 140,000 clones, 76% of them seen only once. V lost 7 bases, J lost 2 bases, and 15 bases lay in between. The germline gives CDR1 MDHEN, CDR2 SYDVKM. The CDR3 has 14 residues. Input material: PBMCs. The TCR sequence derives from a man aged 35 to 55 in good health and CMV-seronegative. The rearrangement links TRBV28 to TRBJ2-7, with a tentative D call TRBD1 (5 bases). For the CDR3, the DNA is TGTGCCAGCATCCAAGACAGAGCTCCCTACGAGCAGTACTTC. It codes for CASIQDRAPYEQYF.